The 7 T cell receptor beta chains below all came from one sample that was sequenced in a study of identical twins. One entry per CDR3 protein results from TCRdb running MiXCR on the 5' RACE reads. The sample has some 900,000 distinct CDR3 sequences, roughly an eighth seen once. This sample also appeared in a second study, on yellow fever vaccine responses in identical twins.

The material sequenced was PBMCs. These receptors were taken from a young woman in good health.

There are a few counts of this clonotype. J is TRBJ2-1 and V is TRBV7-9, with D possibly matching TRBD1 (6 bases). Trimming pared 1 base from V and 10 bases from J, leaving 11 bases between. The CDR3 spans 13 residues. Germline-derived CDR1 and CDR2 are SEHNR and FQNEAQ (reference sequence). The CDR3 loop reads CASSLDLDREQFF. In nucleotides, the CDR3 is TGTGCCAGCAGCTTAGATCTCGACAGGGAGCAGTTCTTC.

The chain links TRBV7-9 to TRBJ1-1; 7 nucleotides align to TRBD1. The CDR3 is 14 amino acids. V dropped 5 bases and J dropped 6; count of bases not matched to a gene: 9. Germline CDR1 is SEHNR and CDR2 is FQNEAQ (reference sequence). CDR3 sequence reads: CASSPQGEGSEAFF. The CDR3 nucleotides read TGTGCCAGCAGCCCCCAGGGGGAGGGCTCTGAAGCTTTCTTT.

This clonotype was recorded a few times. The chain recombines TRBV20-1 with TRBJ2-2, with TRBD1 identical over 7 bases. J lost 5 bases, V lost 0 bases, and 12 bases had no gene match. The CDR3 totals 17 residues. CDR1 DFQATT and CDR2 SNEGSKA come from the germline V gene (reference sequence). The CDR3 here is CSARDRGKGAITGELFF. In nucleotides, the CDR3 is TGCAGTGCTAGAGATCGTGGAAAGGGGGCCATAACCGGGGAGCTGTTTTTT.

This chain connects TRBV5-4 to TRBJ2-1; 11 positions match TRBD2. CDR1 and CDR2 (germline): SGHNT, YYREEE (reference sequence). Germline trimming cut 4 bases from V and 9 bases from J; bases unmatched to any gene: 9. This CDR3 is built from 15 residues. The CDR3 here is CASSERLAGPSEQFF. CDR3 DNA sequence: TGTGCCAGCAGCGAGAGACTAGCGGGACCGTCTGAGCAGTTCTTC.

This clonotype turned up a few times. The rearrangement joins TRBV7-7 to TRBJ2-7; D gene uncertain. The CDR3 length is 11 residues. Trimming removed 5 bases from V and 3 bases from J, with 5 bases in between. CDR1 is SSHAT and CDR2 is FNYEAQ in the germline V gene (reference sequence). As DNA, the CDR3 is TGTGCCAGCAGCCGGGTCTACGAGCAGTACGTC. Its translation is CASSRVYEQYV.

This clonotype was seen more than once but under ten times. The chain couples TRBV10-3 to TRBJ2-5, with 7 bases that match TRBD1. The CDR3 spans 13 residues. Germline CDR1 is ENHRY and CDR2 is SYGVKD. V lost 10 bases to trimming and J lost 2 bases; unmatched junction nucleotides: 7. This CDR3 is CATGQRTQETQYF. The CDR3 bases are TGTGCCACGGGACAGCGAACACAAGAGACCCAGTACTTC.

The chain joins TRBV28 to TRBJ2-5; D possibly corresponds to TRBD2 (5 bases). V lost 5 bases, J lost 5 bases, and 15 bases lay in between. This CDR3 comprises 14 residues. CDR1 is MDHEN and CDR2 is SYDVKM in the germline V gene. The chain's CDR3 is CASSQTRYGETQYF. CDR3 nucleotide sequence: TGTGCCAGCAGTCAAACTAGATATGGGGAGACCCAGTACTTC.